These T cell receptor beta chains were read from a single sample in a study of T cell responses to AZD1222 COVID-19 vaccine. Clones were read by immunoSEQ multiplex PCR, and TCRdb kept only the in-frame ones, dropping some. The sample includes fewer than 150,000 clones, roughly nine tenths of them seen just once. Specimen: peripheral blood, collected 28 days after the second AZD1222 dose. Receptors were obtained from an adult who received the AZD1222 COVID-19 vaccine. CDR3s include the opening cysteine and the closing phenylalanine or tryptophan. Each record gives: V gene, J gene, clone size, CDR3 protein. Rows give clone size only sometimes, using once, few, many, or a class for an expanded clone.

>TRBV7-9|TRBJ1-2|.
CASSLALQYYGYTF
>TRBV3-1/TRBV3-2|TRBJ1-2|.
CASSPRDTNYGYTF
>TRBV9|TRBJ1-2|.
CASSVESWADGGYTF
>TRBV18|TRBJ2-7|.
CASSPSGTASYEQYF
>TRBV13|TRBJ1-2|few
CASSLASERNYGYTF
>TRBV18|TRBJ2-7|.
CASSPSDEQYF
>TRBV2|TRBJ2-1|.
CASSESKSNEQFF
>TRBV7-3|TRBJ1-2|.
CASSPGTDYGYTF
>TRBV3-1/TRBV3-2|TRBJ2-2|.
CASRRQGAGTGELFF
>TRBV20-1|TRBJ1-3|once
CSASVQSSGNTIYF
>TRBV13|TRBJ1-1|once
CASSGTENTEAFF
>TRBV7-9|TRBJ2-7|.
CASSLQVSYEQYF
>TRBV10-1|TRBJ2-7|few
CASSEVGSSPYEQYF
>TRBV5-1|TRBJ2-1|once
CASSPASGTYNEQFF
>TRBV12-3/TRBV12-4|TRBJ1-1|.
CASSFGPYTEAFF
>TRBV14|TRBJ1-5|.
CASSQVSGQGRDNQPQHF
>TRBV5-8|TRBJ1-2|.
CASSLFTGYDGYTF
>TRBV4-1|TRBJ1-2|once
CASSQVDTANYGYTF
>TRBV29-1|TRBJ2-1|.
CSAGRHDNEQFF
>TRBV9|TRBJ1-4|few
CASSEWTTNEKLFF
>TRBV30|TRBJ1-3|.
CAWSDGNTIYF
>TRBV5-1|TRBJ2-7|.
CASSRDGYEQYF
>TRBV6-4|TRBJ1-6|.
CASRLNSPLHF
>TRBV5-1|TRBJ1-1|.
CASSLDTPRTEAFF
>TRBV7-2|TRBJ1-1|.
CASSLEPKVALPNTEAFF
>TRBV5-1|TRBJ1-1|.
CASSTGQGFIMNTEAFF
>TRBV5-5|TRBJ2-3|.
CASSLVMGEGPDTQYF
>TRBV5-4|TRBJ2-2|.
CASSDWQNTGELFF
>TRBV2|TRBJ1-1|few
CASSLRQHLNTEAFF
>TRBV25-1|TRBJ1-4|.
CASSELGQGREKLFF
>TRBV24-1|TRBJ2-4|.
CATSDTRTGNIQYF
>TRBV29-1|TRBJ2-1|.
CSVTPSGPYNEQFF
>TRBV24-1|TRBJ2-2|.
CATSDPRSAGPGELFF
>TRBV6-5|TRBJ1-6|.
CASSPTPSGESPLHF
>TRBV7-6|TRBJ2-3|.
CASTKRREGTDTQYF
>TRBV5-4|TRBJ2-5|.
CASSLGLAGGNMGETQYF
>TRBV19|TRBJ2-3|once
CASGTFTDTQYF
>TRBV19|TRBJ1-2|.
CASSISARGNYGYTF
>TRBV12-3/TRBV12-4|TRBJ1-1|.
CASSLVRTEAFF
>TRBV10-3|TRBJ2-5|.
CAISRQAGGGETQYF
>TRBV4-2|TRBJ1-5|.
CASSPGRQGRVQPQHF
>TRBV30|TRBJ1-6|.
CAWSPIGNSPLHF
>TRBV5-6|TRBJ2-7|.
CASSWDGTYEQYF
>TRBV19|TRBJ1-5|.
CASSIQGVRGNQPQHF
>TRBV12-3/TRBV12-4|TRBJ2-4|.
CASLDGKENIQYF
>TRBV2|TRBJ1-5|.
CASSGQVGNQPQHF
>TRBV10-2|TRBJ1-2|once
CASSGGPWDGYTF
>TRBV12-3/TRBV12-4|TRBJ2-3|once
CASARGDTDTQYF
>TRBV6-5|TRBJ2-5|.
CASSYPGTSGETQYF
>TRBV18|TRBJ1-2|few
CASSRGGSDRAYGYTF
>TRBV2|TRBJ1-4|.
CASSEEIGAEKLFF
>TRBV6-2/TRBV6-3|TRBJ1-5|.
CASSPGVGNQPQHF
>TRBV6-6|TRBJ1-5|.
CASSRNRQAAWSNQPQHF
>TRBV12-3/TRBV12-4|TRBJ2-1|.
CAGRQSSSHEQFF
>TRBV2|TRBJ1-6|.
CASTGGYYNSPLHF
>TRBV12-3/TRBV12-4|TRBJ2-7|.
CASRRAGGYEQYF
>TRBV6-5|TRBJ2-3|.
CASSPGLAATDTQYF